The next 16 T cell receptor beta chains were all read from a single sample in a study of shared T cell receptors in the human thymus. Some clones are missing from TCRdb's copy, which holds only in-frame ones; the method was immunoSEQ multiplex PCR. The sample yields hundreds of thousands of clones, around 87% seen once. This sample was also put to use in a study of human thymus T cells.

Sample: thymocytes. These receptors originate from a boy under two years old with a congenital heart defect.

There are a few counts of this clone. The chain carries TRBV10-3 and TRBJ1-3; 9 bases match TRBD1. V shed 6 bases, J shed 0 bases, and the junction held 9 bases outside the gene matches. CDR3 size: 17 residues. Germline V gene data show CDR1 as ENHRY and CDR2 as SYGVKD. The DNA for the CDR3 is TGTGCCATCAGCCTCCCACAGGGGGCCTCCTCTGGAAACACCATATATTTT. Translating gives CAISLPQGASSGNTIYF.

This clone was counted a few times. V gene TRBV29-1 combines with J gene TRBJ1-3, with 8 bases aligning to TRBD1. In germline, CDR1 is SQVTM, CDR2 ANQGSEA. This CDR3 is 14 amino acids long. Germline trimming cut 5 bases from V and 0 bases from J; bases unmatched to any gene: 3. The DNA of the CDR3 is TGCAGCGTTTGGGACAGGAGCTCTGGAAACACCATATATTTT. This codes for CSVWDRSSGNTIYF. Filled out from reference TRBV29-1 and TRBJ1-3, the complete variable domain reads SAVISQKPSRDICQRGTSLTIQCQVDSQVTMMFWYRQQPGQSLTLIATANQGSEATYESGFVIDKFPISRPNLTFSTLTVSNMSPEDSSIYLCSVWDRSSGNTIYFGEGSWLTVV.

As regards this clone: Its ends do not fully match the called genes, so a read error is possible. The chain couples TRBV7-7 to TRBJ2-2; TRBD1 agrees at 7 bases. CDR3 length: 14 amino acids. Germline CDR1 is SSHAT and CDR2 is FNYEAQ (reference sequence). The CDR3 DNA reads as TGTGCTAGCAGGCAACAGGGGCCCACCGGGGAGCTGTTTTTT. Protein product: CASRQQGPTGELFF. The variable domain in full, completed from reference TRBV7-7 and TRBJ2-2, reads GAGVSQSPRYKVTKRGQDVTLRCDPISSHATLYWYQQALGQGPEFLTYFNYEAQPDKSGLPSDRFSAERPEGSISTLTIQRTEQRDSAMYRCASRQQGPTGELFFGEGSRLTVL.

The chain carries TRBV4-1 and TRBJ2-6; D is perhaps TRBD2 (6 bases). This CDR3 has 17 amino acids. Trimming removed 7 bases at V and 0 bases at J, with 16 bases between. Germline loops: CDR1 MGHRA, CDR2 YSYEKL. The CDR3 is CASMGLLQVSGANVLTF. The CDR3 coding sequence is TGCGCCAGCATGGGACTTCTTCAAGTCTCTGGGGCCAACGTCCTGACTTTC.

The chain carries TRBV29-1 and TRBJ2-3, with 10 nucleotides matching TRBD1. From germline, CDR1 is SQVTM and CDR2 ANQGSEA. The CDR3 contains 13 residues. J lost 4 bases, V lost 4 bases, and 2 bases had no gene match. The CDR3 nucleotides are TGCAGCGTTGGACAGGGGGCAGCAGATACGCAGTATTTT. Amino acids: CSVGQGAADTQYF.

This CDR3 is CASSAPTVGGYGYTF. Here the CDR3 DNA reads TGTGCCAGCAGCGCGCCCACGGTAGGGGGCTATGGCTACACCTTC. The genes are TRBV9 and TRBJ1-2, with D possibly TRBD1 on 6 matching bases. Trimming removed 3 bases from V and 4 bases from J, with 16 bases in between. Per the germline V gene, CDR1 is SGDLS and CDR2 is YYNGEE. The CDR3 loop spans 15 amino acids. The whole variable domain, remainder taken from reference TRBV9 and TRBJ1-2, is DSGVTQTPKHLITATGQRVTLRCSPRSGDLSVYWYQQSLDQGLQFLIQYYNGEERAKGNILERFSAQQFPDLHSELNLSSLELGDSALYFCASSAPTVGGYGYTFGSGTRLTVV.

The chain uses TRBV25-1 and TRBJ2-3, with TRBD2 matching 13 bases. J gave up 10 bases and V 1 base, and 8 bases lay outside the gene matches. The CDR3 length is 16 residues. CDR1 MGHDK and CDR2 SYGVNS come from the germline V gene. The CDR3 sequence: CASSEFTSGGAVSQYF. As DNA, the CDR3 is TGTGCCAGCAGTGAATTTACTAGCGGGGGGGCCGTTTCGCAGTATTTT.

This rearrangement joins TRBV5-1 to TRBJ2-3; 8 nucleotides match TRBD2. The CDR3 has 17 amino acids. Trimming took 0 bases from V and 0 from J; bases not matched to a gene: 6. Per the germline V gene, CDR1 is SGHRS and CDR2 is YFSETQ. The CDR3 here is CASSLVGSGTSTDTQYF. The CDR3, as DNA: TGCGCCAGCAGCTTGGTTGGTAGCGGGACTAGCACAGATACGCAGTATTTT. Supplemented by reference TRBV5-1 and TRBJ2-3, the full variable domain reads KAGVTQTPRYLIKTRGQQVTLSCSPISGHRSVSWYQQTPGQGLQFLFEYFSETQRNKGNFPGRFSGRQFSNSRSEMNVSTLELGDSALYLCASSLVGSGTSTDTQYFGPGTRLTVL.

This clone was observed a single time. The rearrangement links TRBV13 to TRBJ2-1; possibly TRBD1 for D (5 bases). Looked up from germline, CDR1 is PRHDT and CDR2 is FYEKMQ (reference sequence). The CDR3 has 12 residues. The CDR3 bases are TGTGCTACAAAACCGTGGGGCTATGAGCAGTTCTTC. This translates into CATKPWGYEQFF.

The chain carries TRBV7-3 and TRBJ2-1; TRBD2 matches 7 bases. Trimming removed 5 bases from V and 6 bases from J; junction bases left unmatched: 4. Germline lookup yields CDR1 SGHTA and CDR2 FQGTGA. The CDR3 loop spans 13 amino acids. The CDR3 here is CASSRSGGNEQFF. DNA for the CDR3: TGTGCCAGCAGCCGCTCGGGGGGCAATGAGCAGTTCTTC.

This clone was seen a few times. The chain uses TRBV5-1 and TRBJ2-7; D is unresolved. Looked up from germline, CDR1 is SGHRS and CDR2 is YFSETQ. The V end was cut by 1 base, the J end by 3 bases, with 17 bases between. This CDR3 comprises 16 residues. This chain's CDR3 is CASSLFVAEPDYEQYF. CDR3 nucleotides: TGCGCCAGCAGCTTGTTTGTGGCAGAACCAGACTACGAGCAGTACTTC.

The gene calls are TRBV28 and TRBJ2-4, with D possibly being TRBD1 (5 bases). This CDR3 is 16 amino acids long. V was cut by 5 bases and J by 1 base, with 15 bases left in between. Germline V lookup: CDR1 MDHEN, CDR2 SYDVKM. CDR3 DNA: TGTGCCAGCAGTGTCCAAAGACAGTTGGCCAAAAACATTCAGTACTTC. It translates to CASSVQRQLAKNIQYF.

The J gene is TRBJ2-7, the V gene TRBV4-1; 7 bases fit TRBD2. This CDR3 is built from 15 residues. The germline V gene has CDR1 MGHRA and CDR2 YSYEKL. The V and J ends lost 9 bases and 6 bases, in that order; junction bases with no gene match: 17. The CDR3 DNA sequence: TGCGCCAGTAAAGTAGCGGGCTCCCTGACGGCCGAGCAGTACTTC. This encodes CASKVAGSLTAEQYF.

J is TRBJ2-5 and V is TRBV7-6, with D unclear. This CDR3 is 14 amino acids long. Per germline, CDR1 SGHVS and CDR2 FNYEAQ. The V gene lost 3 bases and the J gene lost 0 bases, with 8 bases spanning the gap. This CDR3 reads CASSFIGYQETQYF. Written as DNA, the CDR3 is TGTGCCAGCAGCTTTATCGGTTACCAAGAGACCCAGTACTTC.

The V call is TRBV19, the J call TRBJ2-1, with 8 bases that match TRBD2. CDR3 size: 17 residues. Unmatched junction bases numbered 14, after V lost 5 bases and J lost 5 bases. Germline V gene lookup returns CDR1 LNHDA and CDR2 SQIVND (reference sequence). The CDR3, as DNA: TGTGCCAGTAGTGCGCGGTCAAGAGCGGGAGCTGACAATGAGCAGTTCTTC. This gives the protein CASSARSRAGADNEQFF.

The V gene is TRBV28, the J gene TRBJ1-3; no clear D. The V and J ends lost 7 bases and 4 bases respectively, with 14 bases between them. Germline loops: CDR1 MDHEN, CDR2 SYDVKM. The CDR3 has 14 amino acids. For the CDR3, the DNA is TGTGCCAGCACCCTGCCGGACTTAGGAAACACCATATATTTT. Translated, it gives CASTLPDLGNTIYF.